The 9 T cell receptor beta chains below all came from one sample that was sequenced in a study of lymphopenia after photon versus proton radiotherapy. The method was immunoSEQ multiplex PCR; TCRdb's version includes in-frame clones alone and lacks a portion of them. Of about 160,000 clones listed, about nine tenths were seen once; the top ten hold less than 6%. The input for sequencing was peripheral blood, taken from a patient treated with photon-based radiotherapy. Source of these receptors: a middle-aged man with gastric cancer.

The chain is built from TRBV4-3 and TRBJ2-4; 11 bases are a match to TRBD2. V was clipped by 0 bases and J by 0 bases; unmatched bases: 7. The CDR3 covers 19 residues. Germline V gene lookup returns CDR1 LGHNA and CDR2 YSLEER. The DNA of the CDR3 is TGCGCCAGCAGCCAAGATACTAGCGGGAGTGACCTAGCCAAAAACATTCAGTACTTC. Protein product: CASSQDTSGSDLAKNIQYF.

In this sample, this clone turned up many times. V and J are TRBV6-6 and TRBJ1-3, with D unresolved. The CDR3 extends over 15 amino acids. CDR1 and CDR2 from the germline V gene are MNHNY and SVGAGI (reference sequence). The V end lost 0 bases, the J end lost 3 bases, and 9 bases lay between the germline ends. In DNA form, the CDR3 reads TGTGCCAGCAGTTACTCCCCCGAGGGTGGAAACACCATATATTTT. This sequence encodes CASSYSPEGGNTIYF.

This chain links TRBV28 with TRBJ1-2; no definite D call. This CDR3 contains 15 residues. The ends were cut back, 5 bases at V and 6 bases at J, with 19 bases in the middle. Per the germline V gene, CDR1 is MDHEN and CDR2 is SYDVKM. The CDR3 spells CASSLPLGSQNGYTF. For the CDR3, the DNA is TGTGCCAGCAGTCTCCCGCTGGGTAGCCAGAATGGCTACACCTTC.

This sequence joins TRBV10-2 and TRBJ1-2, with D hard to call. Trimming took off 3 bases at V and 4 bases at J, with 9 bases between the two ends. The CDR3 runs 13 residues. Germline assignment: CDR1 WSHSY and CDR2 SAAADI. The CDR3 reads CASSDGDLYGYTF. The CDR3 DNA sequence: TGCGCCAGCAGTGACGGGGATCTCTATGGCTACACCTTC.

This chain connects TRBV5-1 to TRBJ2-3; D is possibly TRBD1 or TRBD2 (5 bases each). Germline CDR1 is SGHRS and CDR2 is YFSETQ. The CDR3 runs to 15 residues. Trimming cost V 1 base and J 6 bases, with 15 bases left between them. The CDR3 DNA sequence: TGCGCCAGCAGCTTGAGAGACGGGGCAGGGGATACGCAGTATTTT. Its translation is CASSLRDGAGDTQYF.

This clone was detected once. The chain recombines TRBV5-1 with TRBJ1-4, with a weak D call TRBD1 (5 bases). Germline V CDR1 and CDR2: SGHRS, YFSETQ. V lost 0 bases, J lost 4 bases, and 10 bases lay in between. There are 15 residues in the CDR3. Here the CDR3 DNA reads TGCGCCAGCAGCTTGGGCGGGGGAGGTAATGAAAAACTGTTTTTT. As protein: CASSLGGGGNEKLFF. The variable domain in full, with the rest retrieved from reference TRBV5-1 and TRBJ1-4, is KAGVTQTPRYLIKTRGQQVTLSCSPISGHRSVSWYQQTPGQGLQFLFEYFSETQRNKGNFPGRFSGRQFSNSRSEMNVSTLELGDSALYLCASSLGGGGNEKLFFGSGTQLSVL.

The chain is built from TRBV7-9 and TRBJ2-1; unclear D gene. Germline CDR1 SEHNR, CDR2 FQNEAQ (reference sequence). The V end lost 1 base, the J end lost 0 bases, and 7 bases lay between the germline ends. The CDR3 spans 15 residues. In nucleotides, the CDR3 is TGTGCCAGCAGCTTAGTTGCTAGCTCCTACAATGAGCAGTTCTTC. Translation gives CASSLVASSYNEQFF.

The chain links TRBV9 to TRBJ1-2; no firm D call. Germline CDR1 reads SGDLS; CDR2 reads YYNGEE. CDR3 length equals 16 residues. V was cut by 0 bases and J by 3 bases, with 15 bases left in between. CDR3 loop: CASSVGTAGLDYGYTF. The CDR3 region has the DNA TGTGCCAGCAGCGTAGGGACGGCAGGTTTAGACTATGGCTACACCTTC.

The DNA for the CDR3 is TGTGCCAGCAGCCCCCCGGGACAGGGAAGAGATCAGCCCCAGCATTTT. Its protein product is CASSPPGQGRDQPQHF. The chain has TRBV7-2 and TRBJ1-5, with 9 bases identical to TRBD1. After removal of 5 bases from V and 5 bases from J, the junction contained 10 bases not matched to a gene. This CDR3 is 16 amino acids long. The germline V gene has CDR1 SGHTA and CDR2 FQGNSA.